The 26 T cell receptor beta chains in this list originate from one sample, sequenced in a study of tumor-infiltrating lymphocytes in oesophageal squamous cell carcinoma (TCRdb year 2016). Library generation was performed with PCR. TCRdb names Illumina HiSeq 2000 as the instrument used. The raw public reads went through TCRdb reprocessing: fastp at Q25, MiXCR clone calling, in-frame beta chains kept. Rows with one shared CDR3 protein collapse into an entry with the most common genes and DNA. This sample is represented by about 14,000 distinct CDR3 sequences; roughly half of them were singletons. The leading ten clones occupy roughly 15% of the sample. The source material was blood. Receptors originate from a male donor with esophageal squamous cell carcinoma.

The rearrangement joins TRBV12-3 or TRBV12-4 to TRBJ2-3; perhaps TRBD2 as D (5 bases). CDR3 length: 17 amino acids. The V and J ends lost 0 bases and 4 bases respectively, with 17 bases between them. CDR3: CASSLALSAGGADTQYF. DNA of the CDR3: TGTGCCAGCAGTTTAGCGCTAAGTGCGGGTGGCGCAGATACGCAGTATTTT.

The rearrangement links TRBV7-3 to TRBJ2-2, with 8 bases matching TRBD2. V was clipped by 1 base and J by 5 bases; unmatched bases: 3. This CDR3 comprises 15 residues. The germline gives CDR1 SGHTA, CDR2 FQGTGA. The CDR3 region is CASSLKAGGTGELFF. Written as DNA, the CDR3 is TGTGCCAGCAGCTTAAAGGCGGGAGGTACCGGGGAGCTGTTTTTT.

This clonotype was seen many times. Given a much more abundant clone one base away, this may be a read error. The chain combines TRBV10-3 with TRBJ2-7; 12 bases map to TRBD2. The CDR3 is made up of 16 amino acids. V gave up 10 bases and J gave up 7 bases; unmatched junction bases: 17. Germline lookup yields CDR1 ENHRY and CDR2 SYGVKD. CDR3 sequence: CATRTSGIENGDEQYF. The CDR3 DNA reads as TGTGCCACCCGGACTAGCGGGATAGAAAATGGGGATGAGCAGTACTTC.

In its sample, this clonotype was seen a few times. The chain has TRBV7-2 and TRBJ2-4, with 7 bases identical to TRBD2. With the DNA end fitting TRBJ2-1 better, the J assignment may be wrong. CDR1 is SGHTA and CDR2 is FQGNSA in the germline V gene. The CDR3 contains 16 residues. The CDR3 DNA follows: TGTGCCAGCAGCTTAACCGGCGCGGGAGCGGGCTATGAGCAGTTCTTC. Translation: CASSLTGAGAGYEQFF.

The chain recombines TRBV14 with TRBJ2-5; no clear D. The end of the DNA is better explained by TRBJ2-7, so the J call may be wrong. This CDR3 is built from 12 residues. The germline V gene has CDR1 SGHDN and CDR2 FVKESK. In nucleotides, the CDR3 is TGTGCCAGCAGCCATTTGACTTACGAGCAGTACTTC. Translating it yields CASSHLTYEQYF.

This clonotype was found many times. The V call is TRBV5-1, the J call TRBJ1-1; D uncertain. This CDR3 region has 16 residues. The germline gives CDR1 SGHRS, CDR2 YFSETQ. V was cut by 0 bases and J by 3 bases, with 15 bases left in between. The CDR3 reads CASSLGFRGRDTEAFF. The CDR3 DNA is TGCGCCAGCAGCTTGGGGTTCCGGGGTAGGGACACTGAAGCTTTCTTT.

The table lists this clonotype with many counts. V is TRBV27 and J is TRBJ2-7, with D hard to call. Looked up from germline, CDR1 is MNHEY and CDR2 is SMNVEV (reference sequence). The length of the CDR3 is 11 residues. V was clipped by 8 bases and J by 2 bases, with 7 bases between them. CDR3 nucleotides: TGTGCCAGCGGATTACCCTACGAGCAGTACTTC. As protein: CASGLPYEQYF.

CDR3 amino acids: CATSDSQRMGQETQYF. The CDR3 DNA sequence: TGTGCCACCAGTGATTCCCAACGGATGGGACAAGAGACCCAGTACTTC. The gene calls are TRBV24-1 and TRBJ2-5, with D hard to call. The CDR3 has 16 residues. The V end lost 2 bases, the J end lost 2 bases, and 14 bases lay between the germline ends. Germline CDR1 is KGHDR and CDR2 is SFDVKD.

This clonotype was counted many times. The chain carries TRBV6-1 and TRBJ2-7; the D gene could be TRBD1 or TRBD2 (5 bases each). V gave up 5 bases and J gave up 7 bases, with 15 bases separating them. There are 13 residues in the CDR3. The V gene's germline CDR1 is MNHNS and CDR2 SASEGT. The CDR3 region is CASSSRGSGEQYF. CDR3 coding DNA: TGTGCCAGCAGTTCCCGGGGCTCGGGAGAGCAGTACTTC.

This clonotype was seen repeatedly, ten times or more. This chain links TRBV6-1 with TRBJ1-4; D gene uncertain. The CDR3 is 12 amino acids. With 7 bases removed from V and 8 bases from J, the gap between germline ends came to 11 bases. Germline assignment: CDR1 MNHNS and CDR2 SASEGT. The CDR3 DNA follows: TGTGCCAGCACTTCCGGCCCGGAAAAACTGTTTTTT. Translating it yields CASTSGPEKLFF.

Worth noting for this clonotype: Here the CDR3 omits its conserved ending phenylalanine or tryptophan, so a read error is the likely source. No DNA is shown, since the ends of the CDR3 on it are uncertain; the CDR3 is the one TCRdb lists. The chain joins TRBV7-2 to TRBJ2-5; the table's D gene call, TRBD1, was not cross checked with the DNA. The CDR3 sequence runs 15 residues, both termini included. Germline CDR1 is SGHTA and CDR2 is FQGNSA. This chain's CDR3 is CASSLGTEYEQYFGA.

At least ten counts were recorded for this clonotype. Since a much larger clone is just one base distant, this may be a read error. V is TRBV7-7 and J is TRBJ2-7; D ambiguous. The length of the CDR3 is 13 residues. In germline, CDR1 is SSHAT, CDR2 FNYEAQ (reference sequence). The CDR3 here is CASSLESNNEQYF. CDR3 in DNA: TGTGCTAGCAGCTTAGAATCCAACAATGAGCAGTACTTC.

This clonotype is medium-sized by share. This sequence joins TRBV4-3 and TRBJ2-1, with 9 bases identical to TRBD2. The CDR3 is 17 amino acids. CDR1 LGHNA and CDR2 YSLEER come from the germline V gene. The V gene end was trimmed by 2 bases and the J gene end by 7 bases; junction bases not matched to a gene: 12. CDR3: CASSQRQGGRAGNEQFF. For the CDR3, the DNA is TGCGCCAGCAGCCAACGACAAGGCGGGAGGGCGGGTAATGAGCAGTTCTTC.

Worth noting for this clonotype: A much larger clone lies one base from this, so it may be a read error. The chain recombines TRBV19 with TRBJ2-7; D perhaps matches TRBD1 (5 bases). Deletions cut 7 bases from V and 7 bases from J, with 29 bases between. This CDR3 has 17 amino acids. Per the germline V gene, CDR1 is LNHDA and CDR2 is SQIVND (reference sequence). The CDR3 region is CASKWVTEQTIYNEQYF. DNA of the CDR3: TGTGCCAGTAAGTGGGTGACAGAGCAGACAATATACAATGAGCAGTACTTC.

This sequence joins TRBV18 and TRBJ2-5, with TRBD2 matching over 7 bases. The J call is in doubt because the DNA end fits TRBJ2-7 better. There are 16 residues in the CDR3. Looked up from germline, CDR1 is KGHSH and CDR2 is LQKENI. The CDR3 DNA reads TGTGCCAGCTCAGCCGCACGGGGGACTAACCCCTACGAGCAGTACTTC. Its translation: CASSAARGTNPYEQYF.

This clonotype was seen many times. The chain has TRBV7-9 and TRBJ2-5; maybe TRBD2 (6 bases). Trimming cost V 5 bases and J 5 bases, with 12 bases left between them. Per germline, CDR1 SEHNR and CDR2 FQNEAQ (reference sequence). CDR3 size: 13 residues. The CDR3 coding sequence is TGTGCCAGCAGCCCGAGGGCGGGGGAGACCCAGTACTTC. It is translated as CASSPRAGETQYF.

The chain carries TRBV7-2 and TRBJ2-5; 13 bases map to TRBD2. Gene TRBJ2-1 matches the end of the DNA better, so the J call may be wrong. CDR3 length: 15 amino acids. CDR1 and CDR2 (germline): SGHTA, FQGNSA. CDR3 amino acids: CASSWTSGGRDEQFF. In nucleotides, the CDR3 is TGTGCCAGCAGCTGGACTAGCGGGGGTAGGGATGAGCAGTTCTTC.

This clonotype turned up a few times. The chain uses TRBV7-8 and TRBJ2-6; D is perhaps TRBD2 (5 bases). The V and J ends lost 2 bases and 1 base respectively, with 15 bases between them. CDR1 SGHVS and CDR2 FQNEAQ come from the germline V gene. The CDR3 runs to 18 residues. The CDR3 reads CASSLRGLDFSGANVLTF. In nucleotides, the CDR3 is TGTGCCAGCAGCTTACGAGGGCTGGATTTTTCTGGGGCCAACGTCCTGACTTTC. Together with reference TRBV7-8 and TRBJ2-6, the CDR3 gives the full variable domain: GAGVSQSPRYKVAKRGQDVALRCDPISGHVSLFWYQQALGQGPEFLTYFQNEAQLDKSGLPSDRFFAERPEGSVSTLKIQRTQQEDSAVYLCASSLRGLDFSGANVLTFGAGSRLTVL.

V is TRBV7-4 and J is TRBJ2-1; possibly TRBD2 for D (5 bases). This CDR3 has 15 amino acids. CDR1 is SGHVT, CDR2 SQSDAQ, per germline. The ends were cut back, 5 bases at V and 6 bases at J, with 17 bases in the middle. CDR3 region: CASSPRTAAGNEQFF. The DNA for the CDR3 is TGTGCCAGCAGCCCGCGTACTGCTGCGGGCAATGAGCAGTTCTTC.

The rearrangement joins TRBV12-3 or TRBV12-4 to TRBJ2-2; D might be TRBD2 (6 bases). The V end lost 0 bases, the J end lost 4 bases, and 9 bases lay between the germline ends. This CDR3 region has 15 residues. The chain's CDR3 is CASSLAGGSTGELFF. The CDR3 nucleotides read TGTGCCAGCAGTTTAGCGGGAGGATCCACCGGGGAGCTGTTTTTT.

This clonotype was detected many times. Being one base from a much bigger clone, this may be a read error. J is TRBJ2-5 and V is TRBV5-8; D call uncertain. V was pared by 1 base and J by 3 bases, with 10 bases between. CDR3 length: 14 residues. Germline-derived CDR1 and CDR2 are SGHTS and YDEGEE. CDR3 residues: CASSLNGLKETQYF. The CDR3 DNA reads as TGTGCCAGCAGCTTGAACGGGCTCAAAGAGACCCAGTACTTC.

About this clonotype: Lacking the conserved final phenylalanine or tryptophan, this CDR3 likely reflects a read error. The DNA is left out, because the CDR3 cannot be placed on it with certainty; the CDR3 is given as TCRdb lists it. This sequence joins TRBV19 and TRBJ2-1. The CDR3 length is 8 residues, termini included. Germline CDR1 reads LNHDA; CDR2 reads SQIVND (reference sequence). The CDR3 loop is CASSSQAA.

V gene TRBV7-8 combines with J gene TRBJ1-1; 8 nucleotides line up with TRBD1. The ends lost 3 bases at V and 5 bases at J; junction bases unmatched: 5. CDR1 and CDR2 (germline): SGHVS, FQNEAQ. This CDR3 region has 14 residues. The chain's CDR3 is CASSFDRGRTEAFF. In nucleotides, the CDR3 is TGTGCCAGCAGCTTCGACAGGGGTAGGACTGAAGCTTTCTTT. Looking up the rest from reference TRBV7-8 and TRBJ1-1 gives the full variable domain: GAGVSQSPRYKVAKRGQDVALRCDPISGHVSLFWYQQALGQGPEFLTYFQNEAQLDKSGLPSDRFFAERPEGSVSTLKIQRTQQEDSAVYLCASSFDRGRTEAFFGQGTRLTVV.

This clonotype occurred a few times. J is TRBJ2-3 and V is TRBV7-3, with 7 bases identical to TRBD1. The trim removed 5 bases at V and 5 bases at J, leaving 7 bases unmatched. Germline V gives CDR1 SGHTA, CDR2 FQGTGA. The CDR3 spans 14 residues. This CDR3 reads CASSPDRVKDTQYF. CDR3 nucleotides: TGTGCCAGCAGCCCCGACAGGGTGAAAGATACGCAGTATTTT.

This rearrangement joins TRBV7-3 to TRBJ2-1; D ambiguous. Per germline, CDR1 SGHTA and CDR2 FQGTGA. The CDR3 runs 13 residues. The ends were cut back, 0 bases at V and 5 bases at J, with 5 bases in the middle. DNA of the CDR3: TGTGCCAGCAGCTTAACTAGGGACAATGAGCAGTTCTTC. Its translation: CASSLTRDNEQFF. Together with reference TRBV7-3 and TRBJ2-1, the CDR3 gives the full variable domain: GAGVSQTPSNKVTEKGKYVELRCDPISGHTALYWYRQSLGQGPEFLIYFQGTGAADDSGLPNDRFFAVRPEGSVSTLKIQRTERGDSAVYLCASSLTRDNEQFFGPGTRLTVL.

This clonotype was picked up a small number of times. Since a much larger clone is just one base distant, this may be a read error. V usage is TRBV5-4 and J usage is TRBJ2-1; 9 bases line up with TRBD1. The CDR3 contains 14 residues. The germline V gene encodes CDR1 SGHNT and CDR2 YYREEE (reference sequence). In nucleotides, the CDR3 is TGCGCCAGCAGCTTGGACAGGGGAAGCTACGAGCAGTTCTTC. Translated: CASSLDRGSYEQFF.